This T cell receptor (beta chain) was observed in a study of T cells in tuberculosis. Points from the study as a whole: GEM motif frequencies gave 60% to 70% accuracy; the GMM repertoire gave approximately 90%.

The assay was immunoSEQ multiplex PCR, and TCRdb's table has in-frame clones only and misses some. The sample holds tens of thousands of clones, more than 95% seen once. About this clone itself: What it binds is unknown.

CDR3 length equals 13 residues. Germline V lookup: CDR1 SNHLY, CDR2 FYNNEI. V shed 7 bases, J shed 9 bases, and the junction held 8 bases outside the gene matches. The clonotype comes from a donor between 10 and 35 years old with latent tuberculosis or without tuberculosis infection. The sequencing sample was made of PBMCs. The gene calls are TRBV2 and TRBJ2-1, with TRBD2 matching 8 bases. CDR3 nucleotides: TGTGCCAGCACCCGGGAGGGCCGGGTTGAGCAGTTCTTC. It translates to CASTREGRVEQFF.